This TCR beta chain is from a study of blood T cell repertoires in COVID-19. The length of the CDR3 is 15 residues. Germline-derived CDR1 and CDR2 are SNHLY and FYNNEI. J was trimmed by 8 bases and V by 4 bases; bases with no gene match: 8. Data came from immunoSEQ multiplex PCR; TCRdb stores just in-frame clones and leaves some out. Among around 86,000 clones listed, 70% to 90% were seen once. Sequencing input: peripheral blood. This chain connects TRBV2 to TRBJ1-2, with 12 positions matching TRBD1. The clonotype originates from a human donor with acute or convalescent COVID-19. The donor label of this sample is uncertain. DNA for the CDR3: TGTGCCAGCAGTGGCTCCGGGACAGGGGGCGCGGGCTACACCTTC. It is translated as CASSGSGTGGAGYTF. The whole variable domain, remainder taken from reference TRBV2 and TRBJ1-2, is EPEVTQTPSHQVTQMGQEVILRCVPISNHLYFYWYRQILGQKVEFLVSFYNNEISEKSEIFDDQFSVERPDGSNFTLKIRSTKLEDSAMYFCASSGSGTGGAGYTFGSGTRLTVV.